One sample yielded the 3 T cell receptor beta chains listed below, sequenced in a study of control samples from healthy donors and cancer patients. Measured with immunoSEQ multiplex PCR; TCRdb has only the in-frame clones, and not every one. The table records around 77,000 clones, approximately 92% of them present only once. Source material: blood. The receptors originated from an older woman in good health.

The genes are TRBV12-3 or TRBV12-4 and TRBJ1-1; perhaps TRBD1 as D (5 bases). The CDR3 spans 13 residues. The germline V and J ends were trimmed by 8 bases and 1 base, with 11 bases remaining between them. The CDR3 spells CASSWGGNTEAFF. The CDR3 DNA reads TGTGCCAGCTCTTGGGGGGGGAACACTGAAGCTTTCTTT.

The V and J genes are TRBV11-3 and TRBJ2-2, with D hard to call. This CDR3 region has 14 residues. Between the trimmed V and J ends, which lost 1 base and 1 base, there was a span of 4 bases. Germline CDR1 reads SGHNT; CDR2 reads YENEEA. The CDR3 here is CASSLALNTGELFF. As DNA, the CDR3 is TGTGCCAGCAGCTTAGCGTTGAACACCGGGGAGCTGTTTTTT.

The V gene is TRBV21-1, the J gene TRBJ1-5. TRBV21-1 is an annotated pseudogene. The CDR3 is made up of 15 amino acids. CDR3 loop: CASIRVDNSNQPQHF. For the CDR3, the DNA is TGTGCCAGCATCCGAGTGGATAATAGCAATCAGCCCCAGCATTTT.